This TCR beta chain is from a study of blood T cells in healthy people across ages. Using a J-beta primer mix together with a sample-barcoded 5' primer, a second PCR was run for about 6 to 11 cycles. TCRdb analysed the 5' RACE reads with MiXCR anew, one entry per CDR3 protein. The table lists 380,000 or so distinct CDR3 sequences, about 49% of them singletons. PBMCs numbering at least 6 million were isolated per sample. The origin of this receptor is a man aged 55 to 69 in good health. The specimen sequenced was blood.

The CDR3 sequence: CASSLGTGLNTEAFF. Written as DNA, the CDR3 is TGCGCCAGCAGCCTCGGGACAGGGCTGAACACTGAAGCTTTCTTT. The chain carries TRBV4-1 and TRBJ1-1; 9 bases are shared with TRBD1. The CDR3 covers 15 residues. In germline, CDR1 is MGHRA, CDR2 YSYEKL. V lost 4 bases, J lost 0 bases, and 3 bases stayed unmatched.